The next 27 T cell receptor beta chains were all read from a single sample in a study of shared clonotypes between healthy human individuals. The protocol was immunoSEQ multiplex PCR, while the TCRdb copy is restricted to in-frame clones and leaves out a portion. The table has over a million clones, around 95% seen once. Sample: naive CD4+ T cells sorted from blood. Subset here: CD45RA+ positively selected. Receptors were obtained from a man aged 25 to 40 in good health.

For the CDR3, the DNA is TGTGCCAGCAGCTCGACAGGGGCCATGAACACTGAAGCTTTCTTT. It yields the protein CASSSTGAMNTEAFF. V and J are TRBV7-2 and TRBJ1-1; TRBD1 agrees at 8 bases. The CDR3 sequence is 15 residues long. V shed 4 bases, J shed 0 bases, and the junction held 4 bases outside the gene matches. Germline lookup yields CDR1 SGHTA and CDR2 FQGNSA.

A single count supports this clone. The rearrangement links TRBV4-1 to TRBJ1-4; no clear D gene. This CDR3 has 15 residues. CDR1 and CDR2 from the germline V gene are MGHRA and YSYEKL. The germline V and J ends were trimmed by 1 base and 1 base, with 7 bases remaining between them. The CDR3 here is CASSQVWGTNEKLFF. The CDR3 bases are TGCGCCAGCAGCCAAGTCTGGGGAACTAATGAAAAACTGTTTTTT.

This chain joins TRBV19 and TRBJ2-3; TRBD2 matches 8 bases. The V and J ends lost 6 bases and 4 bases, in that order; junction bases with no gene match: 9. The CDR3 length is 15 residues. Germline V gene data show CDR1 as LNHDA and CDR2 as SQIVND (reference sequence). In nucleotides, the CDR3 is TGTGCCAGTAGCCCAATAGCGGGACGGGCAGATACGCAGTATTTT. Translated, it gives CASSPIAGRADTQYF.

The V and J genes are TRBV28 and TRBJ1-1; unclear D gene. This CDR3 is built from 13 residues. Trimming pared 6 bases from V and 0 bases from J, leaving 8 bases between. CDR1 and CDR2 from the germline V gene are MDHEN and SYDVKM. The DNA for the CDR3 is TGTGCCAGCAGGATCGAATTGAACACTGAAGCTTTCTTT. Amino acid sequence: CASRIELNTEAFF.

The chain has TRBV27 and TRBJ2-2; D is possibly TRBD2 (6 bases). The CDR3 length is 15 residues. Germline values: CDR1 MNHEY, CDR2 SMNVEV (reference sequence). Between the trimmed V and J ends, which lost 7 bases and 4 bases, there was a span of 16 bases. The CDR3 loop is CASTRTLGGTGELFF. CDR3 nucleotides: TGTGCCAGCACCCGGACCCTCGGGGGCACCGGGGAGCTGTTTTTT.

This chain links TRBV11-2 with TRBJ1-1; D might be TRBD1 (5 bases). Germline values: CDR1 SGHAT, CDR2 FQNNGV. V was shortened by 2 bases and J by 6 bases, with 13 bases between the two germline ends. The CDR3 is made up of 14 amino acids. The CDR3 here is CASSLIRGRAEAFF. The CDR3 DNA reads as TGTGCCAGCAGCTTAATCCGGGGGAGGGCTGAAGCTTTCTTT.

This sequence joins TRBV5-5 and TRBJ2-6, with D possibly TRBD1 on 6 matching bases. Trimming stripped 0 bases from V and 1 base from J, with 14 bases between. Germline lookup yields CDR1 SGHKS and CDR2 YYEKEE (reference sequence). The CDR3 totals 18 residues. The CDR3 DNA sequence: TGTGCCAGCAGCTTGGACGACAGGCTCTCTTCTGGGGCCAACGTCCTGACTTTC. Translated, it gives CASSLDDRLSSGANVLTF. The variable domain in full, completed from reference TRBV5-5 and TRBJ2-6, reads DAGVTQSPTHLIKTRGQQVTLRCSPISGHKSVSWYQQVLGQGPQFIFQYYEKEERGRGNFPDRFSARQFPNYSSELNVNALLLGDSALYLCASSLDDRLSSGANVLTFGAGSRLTVL.

The CDR3 DNA reads as TGTGCCAGCAGTGTTATTAGGGACAGGCGGTCTGGAAACACCATATATTTT. Protein sequence: CASSVIRDRRSGNTIYF. This rearrangement joins TRBV6-1 to TRBJ1-3; 8 bases line up with TRBD1. J was trimmed by 1 base and V by 4 bases; bases with no gene match: 9. The CDR3 runs 17 residues. The V gene's germline CDR1 is MNHNS and CDR2 SASEGT.

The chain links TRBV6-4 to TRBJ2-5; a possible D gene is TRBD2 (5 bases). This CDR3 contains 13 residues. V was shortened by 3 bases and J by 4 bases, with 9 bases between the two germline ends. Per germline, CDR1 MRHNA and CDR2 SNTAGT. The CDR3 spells CASSETEGETQYF. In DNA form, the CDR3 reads TGTGCCAGCAGTGAAACTGAGGGAGAGACCCAGTACTTC.

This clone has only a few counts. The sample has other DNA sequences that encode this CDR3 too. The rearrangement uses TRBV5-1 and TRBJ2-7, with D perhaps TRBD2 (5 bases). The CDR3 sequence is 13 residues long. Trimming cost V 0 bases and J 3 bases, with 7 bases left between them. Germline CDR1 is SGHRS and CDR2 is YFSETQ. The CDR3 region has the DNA TGCGCCAGCAGCTTGGCTCGGGGCTACGAGCAGTACTTC. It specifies CASSLARGYEQYF. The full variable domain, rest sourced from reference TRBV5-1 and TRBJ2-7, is KAGVTQTPRYLIKTRGQQVTLSCSPISGHRSVSWYQQTPGQGLQFLFEYFSETQRNKGNFPGRFSGRQFSNSRSEMNVSTLELGDSALYLCASSLARGYEQYFGPGTRLTVT.

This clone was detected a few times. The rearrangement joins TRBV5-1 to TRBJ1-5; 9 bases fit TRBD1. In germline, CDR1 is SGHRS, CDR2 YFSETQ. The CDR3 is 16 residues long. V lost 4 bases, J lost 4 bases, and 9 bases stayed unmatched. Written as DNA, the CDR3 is TGCGCCAGCAGCGTTGGCGACAGGGGGACAAATCAGCCCCAGCATTTT. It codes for CASSVGDRGTNQPQHF.

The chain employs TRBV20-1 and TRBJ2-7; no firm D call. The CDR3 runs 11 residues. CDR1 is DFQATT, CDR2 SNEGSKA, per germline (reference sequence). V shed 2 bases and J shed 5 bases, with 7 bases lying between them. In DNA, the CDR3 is TGCAGTGCTAGAAAGTGGGACGAGCAGTACTTC. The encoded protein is CSARKWDEQYF.

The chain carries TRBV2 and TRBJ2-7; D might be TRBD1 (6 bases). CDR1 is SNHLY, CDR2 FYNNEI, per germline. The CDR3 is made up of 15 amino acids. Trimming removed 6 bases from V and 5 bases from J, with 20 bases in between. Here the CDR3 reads CASSYQGQARDEQYF. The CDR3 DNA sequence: TGTGCCAGCAGCTACCAGGGACAAGCTAGGGACGAGCAGTACTTC.

DNA of the CDR3: TGTGCCAGCAGCCGTAGCGAAAGCTACGAGCAGTACTTC. Translation gives CASSRSESYEQYF. The chain has TRBV13 and TRBJ2-5, with D tentatively TRBD2 (5 bases). The last part of the DNA fits TRBJ2-7 better; the J call may be wrong. Per germline, CDR1 PRHDT and CDR2 FYEKMQ (reference sequence). CDR3 length: 13 amino acids.

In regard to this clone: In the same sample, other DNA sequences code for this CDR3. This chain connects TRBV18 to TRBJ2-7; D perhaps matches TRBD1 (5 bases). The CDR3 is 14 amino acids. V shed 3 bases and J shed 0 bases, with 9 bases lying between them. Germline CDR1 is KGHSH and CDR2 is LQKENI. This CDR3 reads CASSPSQGSYEQYF. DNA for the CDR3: TGTGCCAGCTCACCGAGTCAGGGCTCCTACGAGCAGTACTTC. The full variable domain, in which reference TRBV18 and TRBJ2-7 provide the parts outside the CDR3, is NAGVMQNPRHLVRRRGQEARLRCSPMKGHSHVYWYRQLPEEGLKFMVYLQKENIIDESGMPKERFSAEFPKEGPSILRIQQVVRGDSAAYFCASSPSQGSYEQYFGPGTRLTVT.

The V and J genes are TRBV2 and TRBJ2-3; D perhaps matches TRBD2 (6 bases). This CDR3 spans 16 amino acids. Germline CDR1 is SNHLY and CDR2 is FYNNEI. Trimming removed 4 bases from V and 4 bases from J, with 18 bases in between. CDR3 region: CASSGTQGWGADTQYF. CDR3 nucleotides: TGTGCCAGCAGTGGAACTCAGGGTTGGGGGGCAGATACGCAGTATTTT.

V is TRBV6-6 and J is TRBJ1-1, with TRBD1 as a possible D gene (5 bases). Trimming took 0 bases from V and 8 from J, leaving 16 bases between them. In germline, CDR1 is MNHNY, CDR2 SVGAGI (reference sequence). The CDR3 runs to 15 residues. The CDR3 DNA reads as TGTGCCAGCAGTTACTCGATACGAGCGGGACTCGAAGCTTTCTTT. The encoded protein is CASSYSIRAGLEAFF.

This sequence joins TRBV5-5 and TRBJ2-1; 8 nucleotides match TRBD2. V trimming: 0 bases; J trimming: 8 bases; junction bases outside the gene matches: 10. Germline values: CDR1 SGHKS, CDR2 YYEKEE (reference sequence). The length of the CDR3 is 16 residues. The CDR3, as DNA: TGTGCCAGCAGCTTGGTTACGGGAGGGCCGGTTGATGAGCAGTTCTTC. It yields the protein CASSLVTGGPVDEQFF.

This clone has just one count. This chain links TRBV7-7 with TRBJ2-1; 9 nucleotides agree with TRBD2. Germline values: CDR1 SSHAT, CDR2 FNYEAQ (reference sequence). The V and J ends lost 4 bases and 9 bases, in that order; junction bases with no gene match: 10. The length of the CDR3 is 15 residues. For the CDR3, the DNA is TGTGCCAGCAGCTCCGGACTAGCGTTAGGGGGTGAGCAGTTCTTC. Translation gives CASSSGLALGGEQFF. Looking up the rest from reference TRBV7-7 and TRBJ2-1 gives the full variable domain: GAGVSQSPRYKVTKRGQDVTLRCDPISSHATLYWYQQALGQGPEFLTYFNYEAQPDKSGLPSDRFSAERPEGSISTLTIQRTEQRDSAMYRCASSSGLALGGEQFFGPGTRLTVL.

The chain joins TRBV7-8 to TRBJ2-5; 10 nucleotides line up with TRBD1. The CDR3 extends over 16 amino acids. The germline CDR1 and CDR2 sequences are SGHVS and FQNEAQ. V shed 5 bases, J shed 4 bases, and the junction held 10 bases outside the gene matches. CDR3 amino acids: CASSLDRQGARETQYF. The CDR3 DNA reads TGTGCCAGCAGCCTAGATCGACAGGGGGCGCGAGAGACCCAGTACTTC.

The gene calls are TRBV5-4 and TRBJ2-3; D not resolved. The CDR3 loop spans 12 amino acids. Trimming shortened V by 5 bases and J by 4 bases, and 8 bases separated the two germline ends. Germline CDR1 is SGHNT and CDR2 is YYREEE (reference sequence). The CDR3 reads CASRQDSDTQYF. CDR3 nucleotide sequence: TGTGCCAGCAGGCAGGATTCAGATACGCAGTATTTT.

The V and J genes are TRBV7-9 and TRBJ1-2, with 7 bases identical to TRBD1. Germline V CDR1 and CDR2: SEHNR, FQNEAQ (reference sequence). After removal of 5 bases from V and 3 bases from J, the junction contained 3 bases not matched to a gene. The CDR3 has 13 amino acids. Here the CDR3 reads CASSPQGDYGYTF. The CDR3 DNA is TGTGCCAGCAGCCCTCAGGGGGACTATGGCTACACCTTC.

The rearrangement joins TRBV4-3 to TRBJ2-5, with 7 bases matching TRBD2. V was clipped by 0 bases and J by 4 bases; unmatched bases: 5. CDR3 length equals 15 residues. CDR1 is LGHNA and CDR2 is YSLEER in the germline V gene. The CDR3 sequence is CASSQDNGGRETQYF. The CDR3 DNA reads TGCGCCAGCAGCCAAGATAATGGCGGGAGAGAGACCCAGTACTTC.

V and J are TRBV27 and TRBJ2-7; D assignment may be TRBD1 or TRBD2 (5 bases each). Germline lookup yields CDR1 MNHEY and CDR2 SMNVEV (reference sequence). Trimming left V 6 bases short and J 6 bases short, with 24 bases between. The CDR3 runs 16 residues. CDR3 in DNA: TGTGCCAGCAGGCTATCGTCGGGGCTTACGGCGAGCGAGCAGTACTTC. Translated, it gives CASRLSSGLTASEQYF.

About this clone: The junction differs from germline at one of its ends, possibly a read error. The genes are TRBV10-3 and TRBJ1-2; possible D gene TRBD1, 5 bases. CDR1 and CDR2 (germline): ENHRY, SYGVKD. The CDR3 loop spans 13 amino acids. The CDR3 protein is CALSGGGTHGYTF. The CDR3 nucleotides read TGTGCCCTCAGCGGGGGAGGGACCCATGGCTACACCTTC.

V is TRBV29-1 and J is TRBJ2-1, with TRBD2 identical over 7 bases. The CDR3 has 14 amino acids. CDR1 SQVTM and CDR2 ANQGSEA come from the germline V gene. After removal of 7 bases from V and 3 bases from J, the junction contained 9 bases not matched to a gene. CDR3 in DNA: TGCAGCGGAGGAAGCGGGATATTCTACAATGAGCAGTTCTTC. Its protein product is CSGGSGIFYNEQFF.

DNA of the CDR3: TGCGCCAGCAGCTTGCCTACTAAAACAACGGCTAACTATGGCTACACCTTC. Residues: CASSLPTKTTANYGYTF. The V call is TRBV5-1, the J call TRBJ1-2; no clear D. CDR1 and CDR2 (germline): SGHRS, YFSETQ. This CDR3 spans 17 amino acids. Between the trimmed V and J ends, which lost 1 base and 0 bases, there was a span of 16 bases.